Shown below are 14 T cell receptor beta chains from a single sample sequenced in a study of blood T cell repertoires in COVID-19. The repertoire was sequenced with immunoSEQ multiplex PCR; TCRdb's copy has only in-frame clones and lacks some. The table records hundreds of thousands of clones, about 80% of them present only once. Sequences were obtained from peripheral blood. Source of these receptors: a woman of 80 years or more with acute or convalescent COVID-19.

The CDR3 DNA sequence: TGCAGCGTTTATACAGGGAAAAACATTCAGTACTTC. It codes for CSVYTGKNIQYF. V is TRBV29-1 and J is TRBJ2-4; weak D call: TRBD1 (6 bases). The CDR3 covers 12 residues. Germline lookup yields CDR1 SQVTM and CDR2 ANQGSEA. V was cut by 5 bases and J by 4 bases, with 9 bases left in between.

This chain uses TRBV3-1 (or the pseudogene TRBV3-2) with TRBJ2-7, with 8 bases identical to TRBD1. Germline V CDR1 and CDR2: LGHDT, YNNKEL (reference sequence). The CDR3 sequence is 15 residues long. V gave up 1 base and J gave up 4 bases; unmatched junction bases: 6. Written as DNA, the CDR3 is TGTGCCAGCAGCCAAGGCGGACAGGGAACGTACGAGCAGTACTTC. Its protein is CASSQGGQGTYEQYF.

CDR3: CASSPRGWEQFF. The CDR3 bases are TGTGCCAGCAGTCCGCGGGGATGGGAGCAGTTCTTC. The chain employs TRBV3-1 (or the pseudogene TRBV3-2) and TRBJ2-1, with D perhaps TRBD2 (6 bases). Trimming stripped 6 bases from V and 10 bases from J, with 13 bases between. This CDR3 spans 12 amino acids. Germline CDR1 and CDR2: LGHDT and YNNKEL (reference sequence).

V usage is TRBV6-5 and J usage is TRBJ2-5, with no clear D. Between the trimmed V and J ends, which lost 2 bases and 2 bases, there was a span of 12 bases. Germline CDR1 MNHEY, CDR2 SVGAGI. The CDR3 spans 15 residues. The CDR3 loop reads CASSYLLGRQETQYF. The CDR3 DNA reads as TGTGCCAGCAGTTACCTTTTGGGCAGGCAAGAGACCCAGTACTTC.

The chain recombines TRBV3-1 (or the pseudogene TRBV3-2) with TRBJ2-7; the match to TRBD1 covers 8 bases. The CDR3 is 14 amino acids. V shed 1 base, J shed 2 bases, and the junction held 1 base outside the gene matches. Germline V gene data show CDR1 as LGHDT and CDR2 as YNNKEL (reference sequence). DNA of the CDR3: TGTGCCAGCAGCCAAGGGACAGGGACCTACGAGCAGTACTTC. It specifies CASSQGTGTYEQYF.

J is TRBJ2-1 and V is TRBV20-1, with D uncertain. The CDR3 is 11 residues long. Germline loops: CDR1 DFQATT, CDR2 SNEGSKA (reference sequence). Between the trimmed V and J ends, which lost 7 bases and 4 bases, there was a span of 8 bases. The CDR3 region has the DNA TGCAGTGGCACTCCGTACAATGAGCAGTTCTTC. Its translation is CSGTPYNEQFF.

This clone was recorded at least ten times. The V gene is TRBV19, the J gene TRBJ2-5; tentative D call: TRBD1 (6 bases). The CDR3 covers 16 residues. Trimming stripped 1 base from V and 2 bases from J, with 14 bases between. Germline V gene data show CDR1 as LNHDA and CDR2 as SQIVND (reference sequence). Written as DNA, the CDR3 is TGTGCCAGTAGTATAGTGGGGGCCGCGGCACAAGAGACCCAGTACTTC. The encoded protein is CASSIVGAAAQETQYF.

This clone turned up a few times. The V and J genes are TRBV30 and TRBJ2-3; 7 nucleotides line up with TRBD2. The CDR3 is 15 amino acids. V gave up 5 bases and J gave up 3 bases; unmatched junction bases: 11. Germline V gives CDR1 GTSNPN, CDR2 SVGIG (reference sequence). CDR3 nucleotide sequence: TGTGCCTGGGCCAGGGCGAGCGGGGCTACAGATACGCAGTATTTT. Translating it yields CAWARASGATDTQYF.

The CDR3 DNA reads as TGTGCCAGCAGCCGAAGGGGGGAGCAGTTCTTC. This sequence encodes CASSRRGEQFF. This sequence joins TRBV9 and TRBJ2-1, with D possibly TRBD1 on 6 matching bases. The CDR3 runs to 11 residues. Trimming left V 4 bases short and J 10 bases short, with 9 bases between. The germline V gene encodes CDR1 SGDLS and CDR2 YYNGEE. The variable domain in full, with the rest retrieved from reference TRBV9 and TRBJ2-1, is DSGVTQTPKHLITATGQRVTLRCSPRSGDLSVYWYQQSLDQGLQFLIQYYNGEERAKGNILERFSAQQFPDLHSELNLSSLELGDSALYFCASSRRGEQFFGPGTRLTVL.

The J gene is TRBJ2-3, the V gene TRBV18, with TRBD2 as a possible D gene (7 bases). The germline V gene has CDR1 KGHSH and CDR2 LQKENI. With 4 bases removed from V and 10 bases from J, the gap between germline ends came to 12 bases. The CDR3 totals 12 residues. Written as DNA, the CDR3 is TGTGCCAGCTCACTAAGGGGGGGCGCGCAGTATTTT. This gives the protein CASSLRGGAQYF.

The chain carries TRBV5-1 and TRBJ1-2, with D possibly being TRBD1 (6 bases). Deletions cut 0 bases from V and 4 bases from J, with 13 bases between. This CDR3 is 15 amino acids long. From germline, CDR1 is SGHRS and CDR2 YFSETQ. In DNA form, the CDR3 reads TGCGCCAGCAGCTTGGGACAGGACGAGATCTATGGCTACACCTTC. This translates into CASSLGQDEIYGYTF.

The chain combines TRBV11-1 with TRBJ2-7, with unresolved D. Germline V gene data show CDR1 as SGHAT and CDR2 as FQDESV (reference sequence). The germline V and J ends were trimmed by 6 bases and 2 bases, with 14 bases remaining between them. This CDR3 has 14 amino acids. The CDR3 region is CASSLNRGTYEQYF. CDR3 in DNA: TGTGCCAGCAGTCTGAACCGCGGAACCTACGAGCAGTACTTC.

CDR3 in amino acids: CASNGQPTDTQYF. Here the CDR3 DNA reads TGTGCCAGCAATGGGCAGCCCACAGATACGCAGTATTTT. This chain connects TRBV28 to TRBJ2-3, with no clear D. The length of the CDR3 is 13 residues. The germline gives CDR1 MDHEN, CDR2 SYDVKM. V lost 7 bases, J lost 2 bases, and 10 bases lay in between. Looking up the rest from reference TRBV28 and TRBJ2-3 gives the full variable domain: DVKVTQSSRYLVKRTGEKVFLECVQDMDHENMFWYRQDPGLGLRLIYFSYDVKMKEKGDIPEGYSVSREKKERFSLILESASTNQTSMYLCASNGQPTDTQYFGPGTRLTVL.

The V call is TRBV6-4, the J call TRBJ2-1; TRBD1 aligns across 12 bases. Trimming at V came to 4 bases and at J to 8 bases, leaving 6 bases not matched to a gene. The CDR3 extends over 15 amino acids. Germline CDR1 reads MRHNA; CDR2 reads SNTAGT. The CDR3 here is CASSAAGQGADEQFF. CDR3 nucleotides: TGTGCCAGCAGTGCCGCGGGACAGGGGGCAGATGAGCAGTTCTTC.